This T cell receptor (beta chain) emerged from a study of liver allograft versus peripheral blood T cells (TCRdb year 2020). Looking at the study overall: T cell receptor repertoires present within transplanted livers were compared with repertoires in the peripheral blood of liver transplant recipients. Beyond this particular receptor, the publication reports: The T cell receptor repertoires within liver allografts were reported to be different from the T cell receptor repertoires detected in peripheral blood.

This clonotype is regarded as medium-sized (0.01 to 0.1%). Its antigen target is currently unknown. No much larger clonotype is one base removed from it; base qualities were not supplied. The sequencing machine was an Illumina MiSeq. Clones were called with MiXCR by TCRdb after fastp trimmed the public reads at Q25, and only in-frame beta chains were retained. Entries are consolidated by CDR3 protein sequence, retaining the most common genes and DNA. The sample table contains under 800 distinct CDR3 sequences; only one count was recorded for roughly 19% of them. The ten most abundant clones make up 25% to 30% of the sample. This TCR derives from a human patient who had a liver transplant. Some T cells may be donor cells from the graft after a transplant.

The base sequence is TGTGCCAGCAGTTACTCGAAGCGGGAGACAGACAATGAGCAGTTCTTC. Translated, this is CASSYSKRETDNEQFF. Recombination connected TRBV6-2 or TRBV6-3 to TRBJ2-1, and 8 junctional nucleotides match TRBD2. The CDR3 numbers 16 residues from cysteine through phenylalanine. CDR3 DNA is the only sequence kept; it has 48 bases, read in frame from the first base. Here V drops 0 bases and J drops 5 bases, and the junction holds 6 bases not matched to any gene. CDR1 and CDR2 are read off the germline V gene as MNHEY and SVGEGT.